The rows below give T cell receptor beta chains drawn from one sample of a study of cytomegalovirus exposure and HLA in healthy donors. Method: immunoSEQ multiplex PCR; TCRdb's copy keeps in-frame clones and lacks some. This table has about 160,000 clones, about 80% appearing once. The sequenced sample consisted of PBMCs. The receptors were gathered from a middle-aged woman in good health and CMV-seronegative. CDR3s include the opening cysteine and the closing phenylalanine or tryptophan. D genes are given only for firm matches. Part of the rows lack a size; the others show once, few, many or a class for expanded clones.

TRBV15,NA,TRBJ1-2,NA,TGTGCCACCAGCAGAGATCAAGGACTACAGGGCTACACCTTC,CATSRDQGLQGYTF
TRBV6-4,NA,TRBJ2-2,NA,TGTGCCAGCAGTTTGACTAGTAGCAACACCGGGGAGCTGTTTTTT,CASSLTSSNTGELFF
TRBV2,TRBD1,TRBJ1-3,once,TGTGCCAGCAGTTCAGGGGGTGCCGGCGGAAACACCATATATTTT,CASSSGGAGGNTIYF
TRBV7-8,NA,TRBJ2-1,NA,TGTGCCAGCAGCTCTATGACAGCGTCAGGGAGGAAGTTCTTC,CASSSMTASGRKFF
TRBV30,TRBD2,TRBJ2-6,NA,TGTGCCTGGACTAGCGGGGCCGGCAACGTCCTGACTTTC,CAWTSGAGNVLTF
TRBV7-7,NA,TRBJ2-7,NA,TGTGCTAGCAGCTTGTCCACAGCCTACGAGCAGTACTTC,CASSLSTAYEQYF
TRBV2,NA,TRBJ1-5,NA,TGTGCCAGCACTTTAACTACCGGGGGGACTCAGCCCCAGCATTTT,CASTLTTGGTQPQHF
TRBV25-1,TRBD1,TRBJ1-5,NA,TGTGCTAGCACTGGGACAGGGAGCAATCAGCCCCAGCATTTT,CASTGTGSNQPQHF
TRBV2,TRBD2,TRBJ2-1,NA,TGTGCCAGCAGTGTGCTGGGTACGGGGGGGGGCAATGAGCAGTTCTTC,CASSVLGTGGGNEQFF
TRBV29-1,NA,TRBJ2-5,NA,TGCAGCGTCGGGAGAGGCGGAGAGACCCAGTACTTC,CSVGRGGETQYF
TRBV6-5,NA,TRBJ1-1,NA,TGTGCCAGCTATGGAGAGAGCTTAATGAACACTGAAGCTTTCTTT,CASYGESLMNTEAFF
TRBV19,NA,TRBJ2-3,NA,TGTGCCAGTAGTAGCTGGGACACCCTCACAGATACGCAGTATTTT,CASSSWDTLTDTQYF
TRBV5-1,TRBD1,TRBJ1-4,NA,TGCGCCAGCAGCCCGGGACAGGGGAGGGCTAATGAAAAACTGTTTTTT,CASSPGQGRANEKLFF
TRBV7-9,NA,TRBJ2-1,NA,TGTGCCAGCAGCCCTAGGGGGGGGTCCGACAATGAGCAGTTCTTC,CASSPRGGSDNEQFF
TRBV29-1,TRBD2,TRBJ2-6,NA,TGCAGCGTTGGGGAGGGCGGCGTCTCTGGGGCCAACGTCCTGACTTTC,CSVGEGGVSGANVLTF
TRBV28,NA,TRBJ2-2,NA,TGTGCCAGCATGGGAACGCGGGGAACCGGGGAGCTGTTTTTT,CASMGTRGTGELFF
TRBV30,TRBD2,TRBJ2-3,NA,TGTGCCTGGAAAAGCGGGAGGGCCGGGGATACGCAGTATTTT,CAWKSGRAGDTQYF
TRBV7-2,NA,TRBJ1-1,NA,TGTGCCAGCAGCTCTCAACCCAGGGGTGAAGCTTTCTTT,CASSSQPRGEAFF
TRBV7-8,TRBD2,TRBJ2-1,few,TGTGCCAGCAGCTTGCTCCGAGCGGGAGGGGAGATCTTC,CASSLLRAGGEIF
TRBV7-9,NA,TRBJ1-1,once,TGTGCCAGCAGCTTAGAGGGCGGGCTGCGTGGAGTGAACACTGAAGCTTTCTTT,CASSLEGGLRGVNTEAFF
TRBV5-6,NA,TRBJ2-7,NA,TGTGCCAGCAGCTTGGGGGCAGGGATCTACGAGCAGTACTTC,CASSLGAGIYEQYF
TRBV14,TRBD1,TRBJ1-4,once,TGTGCCAGCAGCCAAGATATGGGGACAGGGGTTCAGTTTTTT,CASSQDMGTGVQFF
TRBV10-3,NA,TRBJ2-3,NA,TGTGCCATCAGTGAGGTCGCGGGGGACACGGACTATACGCAGTATTTT,CAISEVAGDTDYTQYF
TRBV25-1,NA,TRBJ1-3,NA,TGTGCCAGCAAGACTCAGCAAAACACCATATATTTT,CASKTQQNTIYF
TRBV7-8,TRBD1,TRBJ1-1,NA,TGTGCCAGCAGTCGATCCCCAGGGGGGAACACTGAAGCTTTCTTT,CASSRSPGGNTEAFF
TRBV16,NA,TRBJ2-7,NA,TGTGCCAGCAGTCAACAGGGTTCCGAGCAGTACTTC,CASSQQGSEQYF
TRBV6-1,NA,TRBJ1-2,NA,TGTGCCAGCTTCGCCGACACCTTGATGGGCTACACCTTC,CASFADTLMGYTF
TRBV6-5,NA,TRBJ2-3,NA,TGTGCCAGCAGTCCCAGATTATCTAGCACAGATACGCAGTATTTT,CASSPRLSSTDTQYF
TRBV5-4,TRBD2,TRBJ2-5,NA,TGTGCCAGCAGCTTGAATAGCGGGGTTCAAGAGACCCAGTACTTC,CASSLNSGVQETQYF
TRBV21-1,NA,TRBJ1-1,NA,TGTGCCAGCAGCACGACAGGGTGGTGTACTGAAGCTTTCTTT,CASSTTGWCTEAFF
TRBV7-3,TRBD1,TRBJ1-2,NA,TGTGCCAGCACCACACAACCGGGACAGGGTGGCTACACCTTC,CASTTQPGQGGYTF
TRBV18,TRBD1,TRBJ2-5,NA,TGTGCCAGCTCACCATCTCGGACAGGGGAGGGTGAGACCCAGTACTTC,CASSPSRTGEGETQYF
TRBV10-3,NA,TRBJ2-7,NA,TGTGCCATAAGTGGGGCCGCACTCAACCCCTACGAGCAGTACTTC,CAISGAALNPYEQYF
TRBV7-2,TRBD1,TRBJ1-5,NA,TGTGCCAGCAGCTCATCCGGGACAGTCAATCAGCCCCAGCATTTT,CASSSSGTVNQPQHF
TRBV6-1,TRBD2,TRBJ2-5,NA,TGTGCCAGCAGTGGTGGAACTAGCGGGATGAAGACCCAGTACTTC,CASSGGTSGMKTQYF
TRBV2,TRBD2,TRBJ2-7,NA,TGTGCCAGCAGCTTGGGGCGGGGGGCCCCCTACGAGCAGTACTTC,CASSLGRGAPYEQYF
TRBV2,TRBD1,TRBJ1-1,once,TGTGCCAGCAGTGACCCGGACAGGGGACTACTTGAAGCTTTCTTT,CASSDPDRGLLEAFF
TRBV2,NA,TRBJ1-1,few,TGTGCCAGCAGTGGGGGGGGGTGGATGAACACTGAAGCTTTCTTT,CASSGGGWMNTEAFF
TRBV10-2,TRBD1,TRBJ1-2,NA,TGCGCCAGCAGCCCGGGACAGGGGTATGGCTACACCTTC,CASSPGQGYGYTF
TRBV19,TRBD1,TRBJ1-5,NA,TGTGCCAGTAGTATCGGACAGGAACAGCCCCAGCATTTT,CASSIGQEQPQHF
TRBV4-2,TRBD1,TRBJ1-1,once,TGTGCCAGCAGCCAGGGACAGAGGAACACTGAAGCTTTCTTT,CASSQGQRNTEAFF
TRBV27,TRBD1,TRBJ1-2,NA,TGTGCCAGCACCCTTCTCGGGTCAGGGGGCGGTGGCTACACCTTC,CASTLLGSGGGGYTF
TRBV6-6,TRBD1,TRBJ2-1,NA,TGTGCCAGCAGTTACTCTGGGACAGGGGATCACAATGAGCAGTTCTTC,CASSYSGTGDHNEQFF
TRBV19,TRBD2,TRBJ2-4,few,TGTGCCAGTAGCCCAACTAGCGCCCAATTAGCCAAAAACATTCAGTACTTC,CASSPTSAQLAKNIQYF